This record covers a single T cell receptor beta chain. The antigen is undetermined. A much larger clonotype is one base distant, so this may be a read error. These data are taken from a study of tumor and adjacent non-tumor tissue in lung cancer. Study overall: On average, productive TCRbeta reads reached 4 million to 5 million per sample.

Points from the study as a whole: TCR diversity was significantly greater in tumor than normal lung tissue.

RNA was extracted from bulk tissue without any cell sorting. This non-tumor lung sample came from over 3 cm beyond the tumor edge. Between August and November 2014, newly diagnosed, chemotherapy-naive lung cancer patients underwent thoracic surgery in China. A modified ARM-PCR protocol with three rounds of nested PCR amplified TCRbeta. TCRdb fed the multiplex PCR reads into MiXCR, producing one record per CDR3 protein. The data contain under 95,000 distinct CDR3 sequences, approximately 80% of them singletons. CDR1 is MNHNS, CDR2 SASEGT, per germline. This CDR3 comprises 15 residues. Trimming removed 10 bases at V and 3 bases at J, with 19 bases between.

The receptor comes from a man aged 60-69 years with non-small cell lung cancer. The chain carries TRBV6-1 and TRBJ1-5; a possible D gene is TRBD1 (6 bases). Sequenced: distant non-tumor lung tissue. CDR3 DNA: TGTGCCAACAACCCTGGGACACCGAACAATCAGCCCCAGCATTTT. Its translation is CANNPGTPNNQPQHF.